This TCR beta chain was retrieved from a study of cytomegalovirus exposure and HLA in healthy donors. Study-wide background: Early release data held 75 million to 100 million unique TCRs from HLA-typed donors.

The CDR3 contains 15 residues. Germline CDR1 is SEHNR and CDR2 is FQNEAQ (reference sequence). V lost 5 bases to trimming and J lost 0 bases, with 10 bases between them. For this clone: Its cognate antigen is unknown.

Regarding the study as a whole: TCR beta V segments were, for the most part, productive about 87% or about 30% of the time in an earlier analysis.

The study ran its PCR with 60 Vbeta and 13 Jbeta primers. Libraries were prepared by immunoSEQ multiplex PCR; TCRdb keeps only in-frame clonotypes and omits some of them. The sample yields fewer than 250,000 clones, approximately 80% seen once. The rearrangement uses TRBV7-9 and TRBJ2-2; D possibly corresponds to TRBD1 (5 bases). The clonotype originates from a girl aged 10 to 17 in good health and CMV-seronegative. Sequencing input: PBMCs. For the CDR3, the DNA is TGTGCCAGCAGCCCTGGGGCCTCGAACACCGGGGAGCTGTTTTTT. This translates into CASSPGASNTGELFF.